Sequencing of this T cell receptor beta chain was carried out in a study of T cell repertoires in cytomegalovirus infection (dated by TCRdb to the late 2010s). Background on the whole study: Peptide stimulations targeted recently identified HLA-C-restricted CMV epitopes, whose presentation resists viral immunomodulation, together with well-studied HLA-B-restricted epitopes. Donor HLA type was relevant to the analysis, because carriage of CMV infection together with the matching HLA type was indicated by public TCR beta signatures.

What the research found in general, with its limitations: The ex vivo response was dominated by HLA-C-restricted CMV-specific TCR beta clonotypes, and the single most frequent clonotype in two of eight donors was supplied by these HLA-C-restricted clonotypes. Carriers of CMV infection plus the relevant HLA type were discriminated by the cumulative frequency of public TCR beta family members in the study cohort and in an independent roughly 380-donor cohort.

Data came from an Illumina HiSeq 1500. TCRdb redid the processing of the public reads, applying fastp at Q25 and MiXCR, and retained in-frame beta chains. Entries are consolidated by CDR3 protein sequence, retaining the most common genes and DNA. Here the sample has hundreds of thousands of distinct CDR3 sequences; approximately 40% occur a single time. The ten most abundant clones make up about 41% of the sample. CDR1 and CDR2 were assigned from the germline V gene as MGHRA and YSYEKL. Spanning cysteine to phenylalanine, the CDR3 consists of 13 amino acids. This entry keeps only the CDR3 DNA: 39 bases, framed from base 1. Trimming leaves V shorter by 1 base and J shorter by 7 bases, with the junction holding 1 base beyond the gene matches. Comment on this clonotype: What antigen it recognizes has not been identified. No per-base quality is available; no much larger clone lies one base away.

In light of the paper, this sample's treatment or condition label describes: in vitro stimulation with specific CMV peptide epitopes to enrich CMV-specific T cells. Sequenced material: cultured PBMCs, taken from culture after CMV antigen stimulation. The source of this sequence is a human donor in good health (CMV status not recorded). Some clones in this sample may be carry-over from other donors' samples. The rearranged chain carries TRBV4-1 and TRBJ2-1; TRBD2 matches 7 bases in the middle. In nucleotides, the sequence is TGCGCCAGCAGCCAAGCGGGGGGAAATGAGCAGTTCTTC. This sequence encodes CASSQAGGNEQFF.